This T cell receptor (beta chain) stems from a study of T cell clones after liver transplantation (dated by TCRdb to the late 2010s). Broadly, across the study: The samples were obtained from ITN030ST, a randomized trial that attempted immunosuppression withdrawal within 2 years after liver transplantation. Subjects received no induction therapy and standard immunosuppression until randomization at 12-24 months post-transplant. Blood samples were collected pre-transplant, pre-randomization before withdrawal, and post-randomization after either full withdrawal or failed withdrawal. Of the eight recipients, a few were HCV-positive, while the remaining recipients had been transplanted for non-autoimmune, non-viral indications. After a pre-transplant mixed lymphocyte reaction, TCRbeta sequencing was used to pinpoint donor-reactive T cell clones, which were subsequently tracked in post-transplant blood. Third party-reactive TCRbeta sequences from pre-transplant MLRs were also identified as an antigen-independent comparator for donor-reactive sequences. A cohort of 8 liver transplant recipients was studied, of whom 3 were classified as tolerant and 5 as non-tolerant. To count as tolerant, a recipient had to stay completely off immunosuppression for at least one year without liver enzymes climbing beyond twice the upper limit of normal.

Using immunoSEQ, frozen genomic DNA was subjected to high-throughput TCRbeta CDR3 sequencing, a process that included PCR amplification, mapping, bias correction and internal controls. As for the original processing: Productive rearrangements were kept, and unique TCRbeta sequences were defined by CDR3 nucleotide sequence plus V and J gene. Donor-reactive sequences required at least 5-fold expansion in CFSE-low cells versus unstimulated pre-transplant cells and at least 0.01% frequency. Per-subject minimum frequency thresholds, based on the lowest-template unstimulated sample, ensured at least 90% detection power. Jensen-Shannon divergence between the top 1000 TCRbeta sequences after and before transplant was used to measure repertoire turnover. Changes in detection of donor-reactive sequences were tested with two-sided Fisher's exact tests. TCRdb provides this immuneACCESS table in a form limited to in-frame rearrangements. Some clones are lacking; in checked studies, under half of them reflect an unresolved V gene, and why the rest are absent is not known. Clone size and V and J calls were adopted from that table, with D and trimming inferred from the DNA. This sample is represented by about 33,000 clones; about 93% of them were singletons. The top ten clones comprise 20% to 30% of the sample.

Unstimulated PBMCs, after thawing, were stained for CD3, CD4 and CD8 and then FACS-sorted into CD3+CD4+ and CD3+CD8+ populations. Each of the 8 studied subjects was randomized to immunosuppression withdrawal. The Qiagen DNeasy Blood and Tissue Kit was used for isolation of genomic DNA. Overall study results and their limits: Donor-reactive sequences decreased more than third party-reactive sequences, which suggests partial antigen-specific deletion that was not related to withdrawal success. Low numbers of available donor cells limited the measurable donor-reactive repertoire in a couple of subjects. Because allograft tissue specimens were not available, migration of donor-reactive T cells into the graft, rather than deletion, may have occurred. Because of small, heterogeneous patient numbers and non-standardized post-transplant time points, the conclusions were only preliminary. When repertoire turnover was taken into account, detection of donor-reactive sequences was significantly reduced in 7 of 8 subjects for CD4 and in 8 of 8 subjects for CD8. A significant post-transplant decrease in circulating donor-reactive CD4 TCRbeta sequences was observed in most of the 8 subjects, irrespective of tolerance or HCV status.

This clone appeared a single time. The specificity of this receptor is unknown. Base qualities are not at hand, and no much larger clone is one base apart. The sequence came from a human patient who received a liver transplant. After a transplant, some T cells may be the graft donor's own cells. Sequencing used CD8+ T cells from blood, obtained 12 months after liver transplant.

The DNA reads TGTGCCAGCAGTGACTCAGCTAGCGGGGGGTACAATGAGCAGTTCTTC. It specifies CASSDSASGGYNEQFF. The sequence is built from TRBV6-4 and TRBJ2-1; 11 bases in the junction line up with TRBD2. The CDR3 numbers 16 residues from cysteine through phenylalanine. The read is trimmed to its CDR3 DNA, 48 bases read in frame from base 1. CDR1 and CDR2 are drawn from the germline V gene: MRHNA, SNTAGT. From V the trimming removes 0 bases and from J it removes 4 bases, while the gene matches leave 2 bases of the junction unaccounted for.